The rows below give T cell receptor beta chains drawn from one sample of a study of cytomegalovirus exposure and HLA in healthy donors. The repertoire was sequenced with immunoSEQ multiplex PCR; TCRdb's copy has only in-frame clones and lacks some. The table lists around 130,000 clones, approximately 72% of them singletons. Input material: PBMCs. The source is a human donor in good health. Both conserved end residues are part of each CDR3. The order of the fields is J gene, clone size, V gene, D gene, CDR3 DNA, CDR3 protein. D genes are given only for firm matches. Expanded clones are given a class, and other clones once, few, many or no size at all.

>TRBJ1-1|NA|TRBV5-4|TRBD1
TGTGCCAGCAGCAGCAACAGGGGACCTGGAGATGAAGCTTTCTTT
CASSSNRGPGDEAFF
>TRBJ1-2|few|TRBV27|TRBD1
TGTGCCAGCAGGAAGACAGGGGGCGAAGGCTACACCTTC
CASRKTGGEGYTF
>TRBJ2-2|NA|TRBV10-3|NA
TGTGCCATCATGGGACTTACCGGGGAGCTGTTTTTT
CAIMGLTGELFF
>TRBJ2-5|NA|TRBV7-3|TRBD1
TGTGCCAGCAGCTCCGGACAGGGGGTGGGAGAGACCCAGTACTTC
CASSSGQGVGETQYF
>TRBJ1-3|NA|TRBV19|NA
TGTGCCAGTAGCCAACGAGTGAATGGAAACACCATATATTTT
CASSQRVNGNTIYF
>TRBJ2-1|many|TRBV19|TRBD1
TGTGCCAGTAGTCTCGGGGACAGGGGAAGTAATGAGCAGTTCTTC
CASSLGDRGSNEQFF
>TRBJ2-1|NA|TRBV7-2|NA
TGTGCCAGCAGCTTACTTACGGGAAGGGGGTACAATGAGCAGTTCTTC
CASSLLTGRGYNEQFF
>TRBJ2-3|few|TRBV29-1|TRBD1
TGCAGCGTCGTAGACAGGGGGCGATCAGATACGCAGTATTTT
CSVVDRGRSDTQYF
>TRBJ2-1|NA|TRBV27|TRBD2
TGTGCCAGCAGCAGGACTAGCGGGAGGGGGGCCTACAATGAGCAGTTCTTC
CASSRTSGRGAYNEQFF
>TRBJ2-1|NA|TRBV4-3|NA
TGCGCCAGCAGCCAAGCCTCGCAGATATCCTACAATGAGCAGTTCTTC
CASSQASQISYNEQFF
>TRBJ1-2|NA|TRBV4-2|TRBD1
TGTGCCAGCAGCCAAGATGTACAGGGGACCTATGGCTACACCTTC
CASSQDVQGTYGYTF
>TRBJ2-1|few|TRBV7-2|NA
TGTGCCAGCAGCTTAGGCCGGGACTCCTACAATGAGCAGTTCTTC
CASSLGRDSYNEQFF
>TRBJ1-2|NA|TRBV9|NA
TGTGCCAGCAGCGGTCCTGGCCGCCTGTATGGCTACACCTTC
CASSGPGRLYGYTF
>TRBJ2-7|NA|TRBV6-5|TRBD2
TGTGCCAGCAGTTACTCGGCGCGGGGGGTCCACTACGAGCAGTACTTC
CASSYSARGVHYEQYF
>TRBJ2-2|NA|TRBV11-1|NA
TGTGCCAGCAGCTTAGCGGCCAGGAACACCGGGGAGCTGTTTTTT
CASSLAARNTGELFF
>TRBJ1-2|NA|TRBV4-3|TRBD1
TGCGCCAGCAGCCAAGACAGGGGGCTTCGCTATGGCTACACCTTC
CASSQDRGLRYGYTF
>TRBJ1-2|NA|TRBV6-6|TRBD1
TGTGCCAGCAGTTACACAACAGGGGAAAACTATGGCTACACCTTC
CASSYTTGENYGYTF
>TRBJ1-1|NA|TRBV27|NA
TGTGCCAGCAGTTTATTATCGGCGGCGAACACTGAAGCTTTCTTT
CASSLLSAANTEAFF
>TRBJ1-5|NA|TRBV16|NA
TGTGCCAGCGGAGGATATAGCAATCAGCCCCAGCATTTT
CASGGYSNQPQHF
>TRBJ2-7|few|TRBV6-6|NA
TGTGCCAGCACCCATAGGGGACAAACCTACGAGCAGTACTTC
CASTHRGQTYEQYF
>TRBJ2-1|NA|TRBV18|NA
TGTGCCAGCTCGACGGAGGAGGGGGAGCAGTTCTTC
CASSTEEGEQFF
>TRBJ2-5|NA|TRBV7-2|TRBD2
TGTGCCAGCAGCTTGCGACCGCTAGCGGGGAGGGGTGAGACCCAGTACTTC
CASSLRPLAGRGETQYF
>TRBJ2-3|NA|TRBV5-4|TRBD1
TGTGCCAGCAGCCATCGGACAGGGGGAACAGATACGCAGTATTTT
CASSHRTGGTDTQYF
>TRBJ2-6|NA|TRBV7-8|NA
TGTGCCATCGGACAGGCGGGAGCCAACGTCCTGACTTTC
CAIGQAGANVLTF
>TRBJ2-3|NA|TRBV5-1|TRBD2
TGCGCCAGCAGCGGCGGACTAGCGGGTAGAGATACGCAGTATTTT
CASSGGLAGRDTQYF
>TRBJ2-1|NA|TRBV18|NA
TGTGCCAGCTCACCACCGATCCTAGCTGCCGCCCGCTACAATGAGCAGTTCTTC
CASSPPILAAARYNEQFF
>TRBJ1-2|NA|TRBV28|NA
TGTGCCAGCAGTATTCAGGCTAACTATGGCTACACCTTC
CASSIQANYGYTF
>TRBJ2-1|NA|TRBV10-1|NA
TGCGCCAGCAATCGGGGGGCCGCTAACAATGAGCAGTTCTTC
CASNRGAANNEQFF
>TRBJ2-1|NA|TRBV7-6|NA
TGTGCCAGCAGCCCGGACTGGAATGAGCAGTTCTTC
CASSPDWNEQFF
>TRBJ2-3|NA|TRBV27|TRBD2
TGTGCCAGCAGAAAGTCCCCGACGGGAGGGGCCGTGGGTACGCAGTATTTT
CASRKSPTGGAVGTQYF
>TRBJ1-5|NA|TRBV7-2|TRBD1
TGTGCCAGCAGCGTTAGGGGGCGTCAGCCCCAGCATTTT
CASSVRGRQPQHF
>TRBJ2-3|NA|TRBV4-1|TRBD2
TGCGCCAGCAGCCAAGCGGGAGGAGGACCTAGCACAGATACGCAGTATTTT
CASSQAGGGPSTDTQYF
>TRBJ1-1|few|TRBV6-1|NA
TGTGCCAGCAGTTATGCGGTCACTGAAGCTTTCTTT
CASSYAVTEAFF
>TRBJ2-5|few|TRBV7-3|TRBD2
TGTGCCAGCAGCCCACAAGCGGGGGGGCCGGAGACCCAGTACTTC
CASSPQAGGPETQYF
>TRBJ2-3|NA|TRBV4-1|TRBD2
TGCGCCAGCAGCCAAGTTGACGGGACTAGCGGGAGGGGCGGCACAGATACGCAGTATTTT
CASSQVDGTSGRGGTDTQYF
>TRBJ2-1|NA|TRBV19|TRBD1
TGTGCCAGCACCACCGGGACAGGGATCGACAATGAGCAGTTCTTC
CASTTGTGIDNEQFF
>TRBJ2-3|NA|TRBV9|TRBD2
TGTGCCAGCAGCGTCGGGGGGGATACGCAGTATTTT
CASSVGGDTQYF
>TRBJ1-5|once|TRBV19|TRBD1
TGTGCCAGTAGTTGGGGCGACAGGGTTAACCAGCCCCAGCATTTT
CASSWGDRVNQPQHF
>TRBJ1-3|few|TRBV5-1|TRBD1
TGCGCCAGCAGCTTGGGGACAGGGTTGGAAAACACCATATATTTT
CASSLGTGLENTIYF
>TRBJ2-6|NA|TRBV27|NA
TGTGCCAGCAGCAGGACACCCAACTCTGGGGCCAACGTCCTGACTTTC
CASSRTPNSGANVLTF